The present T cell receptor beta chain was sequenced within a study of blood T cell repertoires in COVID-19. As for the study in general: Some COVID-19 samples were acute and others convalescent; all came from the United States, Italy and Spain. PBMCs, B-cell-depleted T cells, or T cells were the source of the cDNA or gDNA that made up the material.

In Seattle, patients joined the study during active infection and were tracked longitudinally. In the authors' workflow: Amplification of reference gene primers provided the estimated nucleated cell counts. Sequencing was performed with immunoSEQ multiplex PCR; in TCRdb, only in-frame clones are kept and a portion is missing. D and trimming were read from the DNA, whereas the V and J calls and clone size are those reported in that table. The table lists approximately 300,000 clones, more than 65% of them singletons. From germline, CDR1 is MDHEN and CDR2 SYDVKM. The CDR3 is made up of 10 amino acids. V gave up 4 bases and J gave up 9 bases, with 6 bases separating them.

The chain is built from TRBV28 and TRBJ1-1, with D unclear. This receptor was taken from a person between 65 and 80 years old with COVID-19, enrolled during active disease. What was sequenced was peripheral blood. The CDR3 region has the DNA TGTGCCAGCAGTTACACCCAAGCTTTCTTT. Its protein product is CASSYTQAFF.